This T cell receptor (beta chain) was captured by sequencing in a study of blood T cells in healthy people across ages. The CDR3 is 16 amino acids. V was clipped by 2 bases and J by 2 bases; unmatched bases: 7. For the second PCR, which ran for roughly 6 to 12 cycles, a sample-barcoded 5' primer and a J-beta primer mix were used. From the 5' RACE reads, TCRdb called clonotypes with MiXCR, one entry per CDR3 protein. The repertoire holds about 1 million distinct CDR3 sequences, less than 25% seen once, with around 0.7% in the top ten. The same data also went into a second study, on T cells of mothers and their children.

Material: blood. The clonotype originates from a girl aged 2 to 10 in good health. V gene TRBV12-3 or TRBV12-4 combines with J gene TRBJ2-5, with 8 bases matching TRBD2. The CDR3 nucleotides are TGTGCCAGCAGTTTATCCGGGACTAGTCGTCAAGAGACCCAGTACTTC. It yields the protein CASSLSGTSRQETQYF.